A single sample is the source of the 14 T cell receptor beta chains below, sequenced in a study of a mutant IDH1 vaccine in newly diagnosed glioma. The repertoire was sequenced with immunoSEQ multiplex PCR; TCRdb's copy has only in-frame clones and lacks some. The repertoire holds over 50,000 clones, with just under 90% as singletons. Their specific antigens are unknown. Time point meaning: week 5, during vaccination. Topical imiquimod was applied with each vaccine dose, which held 300 ug of mutant IDH1 20-mer peptide. The starting material was PBMCs, obtained from a glioma patient whose treatment included an IDH1 peptide vaccine. Receptors were obtained from a woman aged 40 to 49 with glioma.

The CDR3 region is CASSLISGADTEAFF. CDR3 DNA sequence: TGCGCCAGCAGCTTGATCAGCGGAGCCGACACTGAAGCTTTCTTT. V and J are TRBV5-1 and TRBJ1-1, with unresolved D. The germline V gene has CDR1 SGHRS and CDR2 YFSETQ. V lost 1 base and J lost 3, with 13 bases in between. This CDR3 has 15 amino acids.

This chain uses TRBV6-6 with TRBJ2-7, with 16 bases aligning to TRBD2. J was trimmed by 6 bases and V by 6 bases; bases with no gene match: 5. The CDR3 covers 15 residues. CDR1 MNHNY and CDR2 SVGAGI come from the germline V gene (reference sequence). CDR3 DNA: TGTGCCAGCAGCCAAGGGACTAGCGGGAGGGGCGAGCAGTACTTC. Translating gives CASSQGTSGRGEQYF.

J is TRBJ2-7 and V is TRBV5-1; TRBD1 matches 7 bases. Per germline, CDR1 SGHRS and CDR2 YFSETQ. The CDR3 totals 14 residues. With V trimmed by 0 bases and J by 6 bases, 6 bases remained unmatched. CDR3 nucleotides: TGCGCCAGCAGCTTGGTACAGGGGTTGGGCGAGCAGTACTTC. Its protein is CASSLVQGLGEQYF.

This clone was observed a single time. This chain joins TRBV10-1 and TRBJ2-5; possible D gene TRBD2, 6 bases. The CDR3 sequence is 13 residues long. CDR1 is WNHNN and CDR2 is SYGVQD in the germline V gene (reference sequence). The V gene lost 6 bases and the J gene lost 4 bases, with 12 bases spanning the gap. Here the CDR3 DNA reads TGCGCCAGCAGCCGGGACTTAGGAGAGACCCAGTACTTC. Encoded protein: CASSRDLGETQYF.

The rearrangement joins TRBV27 to TRBJ2-2; 8 nucleotides align to TRBD1. Germline-derived CDR1 and CDR2 are MNHEY and SMNVEV (reference sequence). V dropped 7 bases and J dropped 6; count of bases not matched to a gene: 4. The CDR3 covers 13 residues. The CDR3 DNA reads as TGTGCCAGCACGCAGACAGGGGCCGGGGAGCTGTTTTTT. Protein sequence: CASTQTGAGELFF.

V and J are TRBV20-1 and TRBJ2-1; no clear D gene. Germline assignment: CDR1 DFQATT and CDR2 SNEGSKA (reference sequence). CDR3 length: 11 amino acids. The V end lost 6 bases, the J end lost 11 bases, and 14 bases lay between the germline ends. This chain's CDR3 is CSAASGSQQFF. The CDR3 coding sequence is TGCAGTGCGGCTTCGGGCAGCCAGCAGTTCTTC.

The J gene is TRBJ1-1, the V gene TRBV5-4, with a weak D call TRBD1 (5 bases). The CDR3 has 16 residues. V lost 4 bases and J 5 bases, leaving 21 bases between the germline ends. Germline values: CDR1 SGHNT, CDR2 YYREEE (reference sequence). The CDR3 DNA sequence: TGTGCCAGCAGCCTTGGGGACGGGGGGGGTCGGACTGAAGCTTTCTTT. Translated, it gives CASSLGDGGGRTEAFF.

V and J are TRBV5-4 and TRBJ2-3; 9 bases map to TRBD2. Unmatched junction bases numbered 8, after V lost 4 bases and J lost 5 bases. Germline lookup yields CDR1 SGHNT and CDR2 YYREEE (reference sequence). This CDR3 has 15 residues. CDR3 nucleotides: TGTGCCAGCAGCGATAAAGCGGGGGGAATAGATACGCAGTATTTT. Residues: CASSDKAGGIDTQYF.

This clone was found once. The V call is TRBV5-1, the J call TRBJ1-2; 8 bases fit TRBD1. Germline values: CDR1 SGHRS, CDR2 YFSETQ. The CDR3 has 13 amino acids. Losses at the gene ends were 4 bases for V and 8 bases for J; bases not matched to a gene: 7. CDR3 coding DNA: TGCGCCAGCAGCCCAGACAGGGGAAGGGGCTACACCTTC. This codes for CASSPDRGRGYTF.

Here the CDR3 reads CASSEDLELREQYF. The CDR3, as DNA: TGTGCCAGCAGTGAAGACCTAGAACTTCGCGAGCAGTACTTC. This chain joins TRBV6-1 and TRBJ2-7; D gene uncertain. Trimming removed 1 base at V and 6 bases at J, with 13 bases between. Per the germline V gene, CDR1 is MNHNS and CDR2 is SASEGT. The CDR3 runs 14 residues.

This chain joins TRBV15 and TRBJ2-1, with D tentatively TRBD2 (6 bases). Trimming took off 8 bases at V and 7 bases at J, with 12 bases between the two ends. This CDR3 contains 12 residues. From germline, CDR1 is LNHNV and CDR2 YYDKDF (reference sequence). The CDR3 reads CATRLGGNEQFF. CDR3 coding DNA: TGTGCCACCCGACTGGGGGGAAATGAGCAGTTCTTC.

The chain is built from TRBV4-1 and TRBJ2-2; 8 nucleotides agree with TRBD1. V shed 4 bases, J shed 4 bases, and the junction held 8 bases outside the gene matches. Germline assignment: CDR1 MGHRA and CDR2 YSYEKL. The CDR3 is made up of 16 amino acids. This CDR3 is CASSPSGGLSTGELFF. DNA for the CDR3: TGCGCCAGCAGCCCCTCAGGGGGCCTTAGCACCGGGGAGCTGTTTTTT.

The V call is TRBV2, the J call TRBJ2-7, with D perhaps TRBD2 (6 bases). Germline CDR1 SNHLY, CDR2 FYNNEI. CDR3 size: 13 residues. V gave up 7 bases and J gave up 6 bases, with 16 bases separating them. The CDR3 reads CASTGLQKSEQYF. The CDR3 DNA reads as TGTGCCAGCACCGGACTACAGAAGAGCGAGCAGTACTTC. Filled out from reference TRBV2 and TRBJ2-7, the complete variable domain reads EPEVTQTPSHQVTQMGQEVILRCVPISNHLYFYWYRQILGQKVEFLVSFYNNEISEKSEIFDDQFSVERPDGSNFTLKIRSTKLEDSAMYFCASTGLQKSEQYFGPGTRLTVT.

The CDR3 nucleotides are TGTGCCAGCAGCGGGCCGGGGATCCGAGGTGACACTGAAGCTTTCTTT. Protein: CASSGPGIRGDTEAFF. This chain connects TRBV14 to TRBJ1-1; D unclear. The V gene lost 5 bases and the J gene lost 3 bases, with 19 bases spanning the gap. Looked up from germline, CDR1 is SGHDN and CDR2 is FVKESK. The CDR3 length is 16 residues. Variable domain in full (rest from reference TRBV14 and TRBJ1-1): EAGVTQFPSHSVIEKGQTVTLRCDPISGHDNLYWYRRVMGKEIKFLLHFVKESKQDESGMPNNRFLAERTGGTYSTLKVQPAELEDSGVYFCASSGPGIRGDTEAFFGQGTRLTVV.